The entry below describes one T cell receptor beta chain. Its antigen is as yet unknown. Germline lookup yields CDR1 SEHNR and CDR2 FQNEAQ (reference sequence). The CDR3 totals 15 residues. With 5 bases removed from V and 0 bases from J, the gap between germline ends came to 11 bases. This specimen comes from a study of cytomegalovirus exposure and HLA in healthy donors. Amplification used 60 Vbeta primers and 13 Jbeta primers. Per the study methods: A later analysis tallied 65 million to 85 million unique TCR beta chains, about 12 million of them shared. Some clones are missing from TCRdb's copy, which holds only in-frame ones; the method was immunoSEQ multiplex PCR. V and J calls and clone size are copied from that table; D and trimming were computed from the DNA. The table lists some 160,000 clones, around 73% of them singletons. Findings and caveats of the study: Apart from CMV serostatus, no immune exposure information was available. Evidence from a later analysis indicated that most CMV-associated TCR beta chains looked HLA-restricted.

The J gene is TRBJ1-3, the V gene TRBV7-9; TRBD1 is a possible D gene (6 bases). This clonotype was sampled from a woman between 18 and 29 years old in good health and CMV-seropositive. The sample consisted of PBMCs. CDR3 residues: CASSPGQTSGNTIYF. In DNA, the CDR3 is TGTGCCAGCAGCCCTGGACAGACCTCTGGAAACACCATATATTTT.